This T cell receptor (beta chain) was captured by sequencing in a study of T cells in Graves' hyperthyroidism and ophthalmopathy. Germline V gene sequence: CDR1 DFQATT, CDR2 SNEGSKA (reference sequence). The CDR3 totals 13 residues. V was pared by 5 bases and J by 1 base, with 11 bases between. Amplification of TCR beta CDR3 regions used RNA as the template. HTBI primers drove first-round RT-PCR of the TCR CDR3. TCRdb used MiXCR to reprocess the multiplex PCR reads, holding one entry per CDR3 protein. The profile shows about 290,000 distinct CDR3 sequences, roughly 15% of them singletons. The sample holds many counts of this clonotype.

The rearrangement links TRBV20-1 to TRBJ2-5; tentative D call: TRBD2 (6 bases). Source material: blood. The sequence was collected from a woman in her forties with Graves' hyperthyroidism. The CDR3 coding sequence is TGCAGTGCTCCCGGGAGAGGCCAAGAGACCCAGTACTTC. It specifies CSAPGRGQETQYF.